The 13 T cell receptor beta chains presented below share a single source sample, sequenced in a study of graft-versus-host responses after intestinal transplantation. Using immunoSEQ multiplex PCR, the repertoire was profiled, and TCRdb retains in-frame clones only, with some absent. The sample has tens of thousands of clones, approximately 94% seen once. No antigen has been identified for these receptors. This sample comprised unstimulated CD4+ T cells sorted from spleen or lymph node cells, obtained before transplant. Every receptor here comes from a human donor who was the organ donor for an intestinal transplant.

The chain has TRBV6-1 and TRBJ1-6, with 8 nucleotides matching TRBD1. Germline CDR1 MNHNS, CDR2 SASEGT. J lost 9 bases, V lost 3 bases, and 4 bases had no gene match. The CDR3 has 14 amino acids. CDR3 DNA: TGTGCCAGCAGTGATGACAGGGGCCCTTCACCCCTCCACTTT. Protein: CASSDDRGPSPLHF.

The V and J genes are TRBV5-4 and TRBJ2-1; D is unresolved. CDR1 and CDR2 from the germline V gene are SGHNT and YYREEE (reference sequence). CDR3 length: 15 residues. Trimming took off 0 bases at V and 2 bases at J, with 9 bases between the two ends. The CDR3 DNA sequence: TGTGCCAGCAGCTTGGGGGCGAACGCCTACAATGAGCAGTTCTTC. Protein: CASSLGANAYNEQFF. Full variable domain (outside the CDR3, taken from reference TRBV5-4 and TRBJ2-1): ETGVTQSPTHLIKTRGQQVTLRCSSQSGHNTVSWYQQALGQGPQFIFQYYREEENGRGNFPPRFSGLQFPNYSSELNVNALELDDSALYLCASSLGANAYNEQFFGPGTRLTVL.

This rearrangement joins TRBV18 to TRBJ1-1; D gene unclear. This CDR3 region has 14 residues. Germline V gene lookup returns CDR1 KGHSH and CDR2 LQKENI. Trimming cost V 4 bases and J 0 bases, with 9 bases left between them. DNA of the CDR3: TGTGCCAGCTCACTAAATTCCCTGAACACTGAAGCTTTCTTT. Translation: CASSLNSLNTEAFF. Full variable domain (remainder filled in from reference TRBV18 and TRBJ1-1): NAGVMQNPRHLVRRRGQEARLRCSPMKGHSHVYWYRQLPEEGLKFMVYLQKENIIDESGMPKERFSAEFPKEGPSILRIQQVVRGDSAAYFCASSLNSLNTEAFFGQGTRLTVV.

The CDR3 loop reads CASSTTGGDYGYTF. CDR3 DNA sequence: TGTGCCAGCAGCACGACAGGGGGCGACTATGGCTACACCTTC. The chain is built from TRBV5-4 and TRBJ1-2; 10 bases map to TRBD1. Germline V gene lookup returns CDR1 SGHNT and CDR2 YYREEE (reference sequence). V lost 4 bases and J lost 3; bases outside the gene matches: 3. The CDR3 extends over 14 amino acids.

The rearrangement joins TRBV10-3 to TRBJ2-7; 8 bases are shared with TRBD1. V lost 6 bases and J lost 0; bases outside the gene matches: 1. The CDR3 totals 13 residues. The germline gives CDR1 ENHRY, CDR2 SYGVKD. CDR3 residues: CAISTGGSYEQYF. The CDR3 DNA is TGTGCCATCAGCACAGGGGGCTCCTACGAGCAGTACTTC.

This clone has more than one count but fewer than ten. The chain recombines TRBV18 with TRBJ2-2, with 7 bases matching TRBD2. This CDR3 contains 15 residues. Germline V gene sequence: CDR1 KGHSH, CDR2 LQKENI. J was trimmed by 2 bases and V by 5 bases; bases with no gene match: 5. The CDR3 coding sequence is TGTGCCAGCTCAGCGCTAGCGGCAAACACCGGGGAGCTGTTTTTT. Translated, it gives CASSALAANTGELFF.

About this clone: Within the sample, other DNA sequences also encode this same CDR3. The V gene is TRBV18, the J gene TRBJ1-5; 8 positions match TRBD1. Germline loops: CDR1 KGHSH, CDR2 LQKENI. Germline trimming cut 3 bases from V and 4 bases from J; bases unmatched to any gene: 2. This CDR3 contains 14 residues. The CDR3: CASSPGQANQPQHF. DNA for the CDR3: TGTGCCAGCTCACCGGGACAGGCGAATCAGCCCCAGCATTTT. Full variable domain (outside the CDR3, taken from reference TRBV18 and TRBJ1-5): NAGVMQNPRHLVRRRGQEARLRCSPMKGHSHVYWYRQLPEEGLKFMVYLQKENIIDESGMPKERFSAEFPKEGPSILRIQQVVRGDSAAYFCASSPGQANQPQHFGDGTRLSIL.

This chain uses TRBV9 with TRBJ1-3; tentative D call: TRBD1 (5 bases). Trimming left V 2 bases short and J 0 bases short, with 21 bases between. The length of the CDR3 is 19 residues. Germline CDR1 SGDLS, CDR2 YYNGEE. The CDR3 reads CASSVSTNTRGVSGNTIYF. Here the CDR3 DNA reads TGTGCCAGCAGCGTTTCAACAAATACTCGGGGGGTCTCTGGAAACACCATATATTTT.

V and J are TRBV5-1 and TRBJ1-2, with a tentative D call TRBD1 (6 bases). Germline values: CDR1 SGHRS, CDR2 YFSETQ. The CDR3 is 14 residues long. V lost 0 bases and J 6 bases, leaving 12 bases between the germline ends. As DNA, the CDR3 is TGCGCCAGCAGCTTGGCCGTGTCAGGGGATGGCTACACCTTC. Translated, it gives CASSLAVSGDGYTF.

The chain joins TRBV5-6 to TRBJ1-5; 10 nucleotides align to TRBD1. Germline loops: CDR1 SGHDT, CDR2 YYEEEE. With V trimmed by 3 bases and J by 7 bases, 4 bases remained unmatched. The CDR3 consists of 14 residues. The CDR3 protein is CASSSGTGVQPQHF. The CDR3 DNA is TGTGCCAGCAGCTCAGGGACAGGGGTGCAGCCCCAGCATTTT.

CDR3 sequence (DNA): TGTGCCACCAGCAGAGATAATGGGGGGAGGAAAGCTCAGCCCCAGCATTTT. It translates to CATSRDNGGRKAQPQHF. V usage is TRBV15 and J usage is TRBJ1-5; maybe TRBD1 (5 bases). This CDR3 region has 17 residues. CDR1 and CDR2 (germline): LNHNV, YYDKDF (reference sequence). Deletions cut 0 bases from V and 6 bases from J, with 18 bases between. The full variable domain, its missing parts supplied by reference TRBV15 and TRBJ1-5, is DAMVIQNPRYQVTQFGKPVTLSCSQTLNHNVMYWYQQKSSQAPKLLFHYYDKDFNNEADTPDNFQSRRPNTSFCFLDIRSPGLGDTAMYLCATSRDNGGRKAQPQHFGDGTRLSIL.

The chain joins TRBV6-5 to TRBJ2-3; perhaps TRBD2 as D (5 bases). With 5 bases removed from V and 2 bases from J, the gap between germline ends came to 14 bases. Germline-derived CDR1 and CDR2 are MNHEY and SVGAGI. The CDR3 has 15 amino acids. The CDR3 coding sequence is TGTGCCAGCAGTGCACAGCGGTTGCTCACAGATACGCAGTATTTT. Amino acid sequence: CASSAQRLLTDTQYF.

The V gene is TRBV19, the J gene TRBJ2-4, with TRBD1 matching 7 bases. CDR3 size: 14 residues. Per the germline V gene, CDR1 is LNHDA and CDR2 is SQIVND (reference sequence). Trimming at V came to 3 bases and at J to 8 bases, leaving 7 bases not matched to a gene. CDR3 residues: CASSIETGPDIQYF. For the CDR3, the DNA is TGTGCCAGTAGTATTGAGACAGGGCCAGACATTCAGTACTTC.